The next 13 T cell receptor beta chains were all read from a single sample in a study of blood T cell repertoires in COVID-19. Method: immunoSEQ multiplex PCR; TCRdb's copy keeps in-frame clones and lacks some. The data contain roughly 200,000 clones, 90% of them singletons. Sequencing used peripheral blood. The source is a man aged 45-60 years with acute or convalescent COVID-19.

Points on this clone: The sample contains more than one DNA sequence encoding this CDR3. This chain connects TRBV6-5 to TRBJ1-1; D perhaps matches TRBD1 (6 bases). The CDR3 extends over 15 amino acids. V was cut by 0 bases and J by 2 bases, with 10 bases left in between. Germline V CDR1 and CDR2: MNHEY, SVGAGI. The chain's CDR3 is CASSYSAGVNTEAFF. CDR3 sequence (DNA): TGTGCCAGCAGTTACTCGGCAGGGGTCAACACTGAAGCTTTCTTT.

This clone came up a few times. V usage is TRBV27 and J usage is TRBJ1-1; no clear D. CDR1 and CDR2 (germline): MNHEY, SMNVEV (reference sequence). This CDR3 is built from 12 residues. Trimming removed 6 bases at V and 3 bases at J, with 8 bases between. The CDR3 protein is CASRNRDTEAFF. In nucleotides, the CDR3 is TGTGCCAGCAGAAACAGAGACACTGAAGCTTTCTTT.

V usage is TRBV29-1 and J usage is TRBJ2-1, with D hard to call. This CDR3 has 13 amino acids. Trimming pared 6 bases from V and 3 bases from J, leaving 12 bases between. Germline V CDR1 and CDR2: SQVTM, ANQGSEA. The CDR3 nucleotides are TGCAGCGTGACCTCGACTGACTACAATGAGCAGTTCTTC. The encoded protein is CSVTSTDYNEQFF.

V and J are TRBV19 and TRBJ1-4; 10 bases line up with TRBD1. This CDR3 contains 15 residues. Germline V CDR1 and CDR2: LNHDA, SQIVND (reference sequence). With V trimmed by 5 bases and J by 5 bases, 5 bases remained unmatched. CDR3: CASSADRGRNEKLFF. CDR3 DNA: TGTGCCAGTAGTGCGGACAGGGGGAGGAATGAAAAACTGTTTTTT. Drawing the rest from reference TRBV19 and TRBJ1-4, the complete variable domain is DGGITQSPKYLFRKEGQNVTLSCEQNLNHDAMYWYRQDPGQGLRLIYYSQIVNDFQKGDIAEGYSVSREKKESFPLTVTSAQKNPTAFYLCASSADRGRNEKLFFGSGTQLSVL.

The chain has TRBV7-2 and TRBJ2-5; maybe TRBD1 (5 bases). This CDR3 is 15 amino acids long. With 5 bases removed from V and 1 base from J, the gap between germline ends came to 14 bases. Germline-derived CDR1 and CDR2 are SGHTA and FQGNSA. The CDR3 sequence: CASSRSRGFQETQYF. CDR3 DNA sequence: TGTGCCAGCAGCCGCAGTAGGGGATTCCAAGAGACCCAGTACTTC.

The CDR3 sequence: CAWRAGTPGISAYGYTF. The CDR3 DNA is TGTGCCTGGAGGGCCGGGACACCGGGAATTTCGGCCTATGGCTACACCTTC. J is TRBJ1-2 and V is TRBV30; weak D call: TRBD1 (6 bases). Looked up from germline, CDR1 is GTSNPN and CDR2 is SVGIG (reference sequence). V gave up 3 bases and J gave up 4 bases, with 24 bases separating them. The CDR3 length is 17 residues.

This chain links TRBV30 with TRBJ2-7; the match to TRBD2 covers 8 bases. The CDR3 sequence is 15 residues long. Germline CDR1 is GTSNPN and CDR2 is SVGIG (reference sequence). J gave up 5 bases and V 1 base, and 10 bases lay outside the gene matches. This CDR3 reads CAWSGSGLGSNEQYF. The CDR3 nucleotides read TGTGCCTGGAGTGGTTCGGGACTAGGTTCCAACGAGCAGTACTTC.

This clone was detected only a few times. V is TRBV21-1 and J is TRBJ2-3; the table's D call, TRBD2, has no DNA check behind it. TRBV21-1 is an annotated pseudogene. CDR3 length: 17 amino acids. DNA of the CDR3: TGTGCCAGCACCTGGGGGCTAGCGGGGAGAAGCACAGATACGCAGTATTTT. It translates to CASTWGLAGRSTDTQYF.

J is TRBJ1-1 and V is TRBV5-1; perhaps TRBD1 as D (6 bases). The CDR3 contains 13 residues. V was cut by 6 bases and J by 8 bases, with 17 bases left in between. CDR1 is SGHRS and CDR2 is YFSETQ in the germline V gene. DNA of the CDR3: TGCGCCAGCATGACTGGGGACACCAAAGAAGCTTTCTTT. Translating gives CASMTGDTKEAFF.

CDR3 in DNA: TGTGCCAGCAGCAACGGACAGGGGTTTTCTGGAAACACCATATATTTT. Amino acid sequence: CASSNGQGFSGNTIYF. V and J are TRBV11-2 and TRBJ1-3; TRBD1 agrees at 9 bases. The CDR3 consists of 16 residues. Germline values: CDR1 SGHAT, CDR2 FQNNGV. After removal of 5 bases from V and 1 base from J, the junction contained 6 bases not matched to a gene.

The chain recombines TRBV9 with TRBJ2-1, with D perhaps TRBD2 (6 bases). The CDR3 has 15 residues. V was shortened by 0 bases and J by 4 bases, with 11 bases between the two germline ends. Looked up from germline, CDR1 is SGDLS and CDR2 is YYNGEE. The DNA of the CDR3 is TGTGCCAGCAGCGTAGGAGCGGGCCATTACAATGAGCAGTTCTTC. Translated: CASSVGAGHYNEQFF.

The rearrangement joins TRBV13 to TRBJ2-5; no definite D call. CDR1 is PRHDT and CDR2 is FYEKMQ in the germline V gene (reference sequence). V gave up 5 bases and J gave up 2 bases, with 12 bases separating them. The CDR3 runs to 14 residues. For the CDR3, the DNA is TGTGCCAGCAGCCCCCGACACGTACAAGAGACCCAGTACTTC. This gives the protein CASSPRHVQETQYF.

The chain has TRBV3-1 (or the pseudogene TRBV3-2) and TRBJ2-7; 8 bases are a match to TRBD1. Germline V lookup: CDR1 LGHDT, CDR2 YNNKEL (reference sequence). The CDR3 has 14 residues. With V trimmed by 7 bases and J by 4 bases, 9 bases remained unmatched. The DNA of the CDR3 is TGTGCCAGCACCATGACAGGGGCTAGTTACGAGCAGTACTTC. Amino acids: CASTMTGASYEQYF.